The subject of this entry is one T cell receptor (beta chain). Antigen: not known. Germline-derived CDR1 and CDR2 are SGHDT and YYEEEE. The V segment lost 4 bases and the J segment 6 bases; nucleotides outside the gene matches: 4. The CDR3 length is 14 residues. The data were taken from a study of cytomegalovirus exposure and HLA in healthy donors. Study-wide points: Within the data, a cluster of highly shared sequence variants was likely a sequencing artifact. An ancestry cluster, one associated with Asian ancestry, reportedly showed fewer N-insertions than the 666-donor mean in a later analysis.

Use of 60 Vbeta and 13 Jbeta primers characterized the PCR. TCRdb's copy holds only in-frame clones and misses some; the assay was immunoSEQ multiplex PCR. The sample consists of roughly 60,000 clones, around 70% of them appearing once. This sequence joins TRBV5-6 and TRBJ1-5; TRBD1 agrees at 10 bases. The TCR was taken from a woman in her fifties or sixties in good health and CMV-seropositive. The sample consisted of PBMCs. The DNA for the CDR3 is TGTGCCAGCAGCCCCGGGACAGGGGTTCAGCCCCAGCATTTT. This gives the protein CASSPGTGVQPQHF.